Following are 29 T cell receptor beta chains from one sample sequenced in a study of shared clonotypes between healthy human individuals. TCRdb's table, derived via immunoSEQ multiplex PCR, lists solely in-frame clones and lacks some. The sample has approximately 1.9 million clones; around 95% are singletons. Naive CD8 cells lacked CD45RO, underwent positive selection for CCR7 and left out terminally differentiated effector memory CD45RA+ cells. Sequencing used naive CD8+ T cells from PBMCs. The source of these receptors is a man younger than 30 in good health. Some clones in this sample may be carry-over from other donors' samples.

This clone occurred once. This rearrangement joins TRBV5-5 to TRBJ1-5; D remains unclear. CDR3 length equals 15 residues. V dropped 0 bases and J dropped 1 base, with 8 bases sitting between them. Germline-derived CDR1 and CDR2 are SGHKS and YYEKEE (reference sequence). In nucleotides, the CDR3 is TGTGCCAGCAGCTTGGAGGGAGCGAGCAATCAGCCCCAGCATTTT. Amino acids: CASSLEGASNQPQHF.

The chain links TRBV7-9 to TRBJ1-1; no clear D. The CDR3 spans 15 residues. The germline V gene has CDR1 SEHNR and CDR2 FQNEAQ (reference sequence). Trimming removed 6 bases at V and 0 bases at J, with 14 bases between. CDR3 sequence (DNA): TGTGCCAGCAGTTCTCCGACTGAGATGAACACTGAAGCTTTCTTT. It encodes CASSSPTEMNTEAFF.

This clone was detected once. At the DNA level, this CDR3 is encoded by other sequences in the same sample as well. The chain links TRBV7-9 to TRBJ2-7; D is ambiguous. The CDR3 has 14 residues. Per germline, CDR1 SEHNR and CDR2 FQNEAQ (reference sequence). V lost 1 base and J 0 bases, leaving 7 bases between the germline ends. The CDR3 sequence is CASSLVGTSYEQYF. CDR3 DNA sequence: TGTGCCAGCAGCTTAGTGGGAACCTCCTACGAGCAGTACTTC.

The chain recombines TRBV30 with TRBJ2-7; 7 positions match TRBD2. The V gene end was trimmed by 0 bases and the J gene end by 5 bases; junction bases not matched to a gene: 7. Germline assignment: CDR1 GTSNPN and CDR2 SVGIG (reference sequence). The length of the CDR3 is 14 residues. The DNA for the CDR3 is TGTGCCTGGAGTGTAGCGGGACCCCAGGACGAGCAGTACTTC. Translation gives CAWSVAGPQDEQYF.

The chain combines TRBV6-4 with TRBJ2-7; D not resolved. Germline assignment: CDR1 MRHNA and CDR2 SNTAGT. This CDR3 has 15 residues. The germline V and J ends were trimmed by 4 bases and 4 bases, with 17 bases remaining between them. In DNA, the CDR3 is TGTGCCAGCAGTGGATCTGCTGCGGTCTTATACGAGCAGTACTTC. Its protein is CASSGSAAVLYEQYF.

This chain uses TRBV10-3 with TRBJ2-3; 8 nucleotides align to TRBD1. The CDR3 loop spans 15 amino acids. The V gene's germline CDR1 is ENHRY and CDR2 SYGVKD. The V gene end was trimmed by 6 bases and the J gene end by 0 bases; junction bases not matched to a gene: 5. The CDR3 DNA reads TGTGCCATCAGGGAGGACAGGGCTAGCACAGATACGCAGTATTTT. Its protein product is CAIREDRASTDTQYF.

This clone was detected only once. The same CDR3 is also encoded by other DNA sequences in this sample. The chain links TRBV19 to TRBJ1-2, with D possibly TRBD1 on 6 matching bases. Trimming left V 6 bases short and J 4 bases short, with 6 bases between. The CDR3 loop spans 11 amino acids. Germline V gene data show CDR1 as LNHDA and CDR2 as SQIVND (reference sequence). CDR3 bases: TGTGCCAGTAGACAGGGCTATGGCTACACCTTC. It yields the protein CASRQGYGYTF.

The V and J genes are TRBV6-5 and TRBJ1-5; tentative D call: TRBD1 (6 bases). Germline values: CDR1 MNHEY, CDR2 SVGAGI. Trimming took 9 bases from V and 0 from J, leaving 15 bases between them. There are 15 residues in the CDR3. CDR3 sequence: CASYQGRDSNQPQHF. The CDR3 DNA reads TGTGCCAGTTATCAGGGGCGCGATAGCAATCAGCCCCAGCATTTT.

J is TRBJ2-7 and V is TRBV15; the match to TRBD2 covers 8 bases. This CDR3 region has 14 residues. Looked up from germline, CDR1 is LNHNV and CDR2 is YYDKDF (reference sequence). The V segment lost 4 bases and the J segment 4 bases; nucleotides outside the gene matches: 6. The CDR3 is CATSNSGTPYEQYF. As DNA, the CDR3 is TGTGCCACCAGCAATAGCGGGACGCCTTACGAGCAGTACTTC.

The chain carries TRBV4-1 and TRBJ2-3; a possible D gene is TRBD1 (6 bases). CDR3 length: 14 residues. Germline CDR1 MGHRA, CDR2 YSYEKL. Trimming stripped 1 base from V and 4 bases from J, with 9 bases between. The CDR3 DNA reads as TGCGCCAGCAGCCAAGCCAGGGGCTCAGATACGCAGTATTTT. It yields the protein CASSQARGSDTQYF.

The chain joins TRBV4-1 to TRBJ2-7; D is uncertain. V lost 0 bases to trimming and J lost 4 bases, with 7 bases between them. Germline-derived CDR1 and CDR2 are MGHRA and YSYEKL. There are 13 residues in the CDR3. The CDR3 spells CASSQEEKYEQYF. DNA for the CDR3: TGCGCCAGCAGCCAAGAGGAGAAATACGAGCAGTACTTC.

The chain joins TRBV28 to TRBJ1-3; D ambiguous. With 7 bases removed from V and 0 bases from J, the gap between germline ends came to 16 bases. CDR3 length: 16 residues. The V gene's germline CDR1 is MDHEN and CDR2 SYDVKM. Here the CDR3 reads CASTSPGVLSGNTIYF. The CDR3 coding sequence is TGTGCCAGCACTTCCCCGGGTGTACTCTCTGGAAACACCATATATTTT.

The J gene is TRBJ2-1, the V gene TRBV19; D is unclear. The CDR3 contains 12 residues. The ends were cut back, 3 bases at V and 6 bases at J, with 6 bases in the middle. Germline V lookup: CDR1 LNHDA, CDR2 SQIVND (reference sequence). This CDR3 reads CASSITFNEQFF. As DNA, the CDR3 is TGTGCCAGTAGTATCACCTTCAATGAGCAGTTCTTC. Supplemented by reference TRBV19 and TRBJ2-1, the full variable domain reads DGGITQSPKYLFRKEGQNVTLSCEQNLNHDAMYWYRQDPGQGLRLIYYSQIVNDFQKGDIAEGYSVSREKKESFPLTVTSAQKNPTAFYLCASSITFNEQFFGPGTRLTVL.

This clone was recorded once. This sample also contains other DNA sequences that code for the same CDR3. CDR3 DNA sequence: TGTGCCAGCAGTCCACGGGACGGATACTACGAGCAGTACTTC. Amino acids: CASSPRDGYYEQYF. This chain links TRBV27 with TRBJ2-7, with D perhaps being TRBD1 or TRBD2 (5 bases each). The V end was cut by 5 bases, the J end by 3 bases, with 14 bases between. The germline CDR1 and CDR2 sequences are MNHEY and SMNVEV (reference sequence). The CDR3 sequence is 14 residues long.

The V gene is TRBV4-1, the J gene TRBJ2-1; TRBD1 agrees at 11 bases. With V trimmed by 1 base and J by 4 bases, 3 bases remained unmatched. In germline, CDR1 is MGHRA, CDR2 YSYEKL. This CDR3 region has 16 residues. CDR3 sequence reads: CASSQGDRGIYNEQFF. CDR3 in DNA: TGCGCCAGCAGCCAAGGGGACAGGGGGATTTACAATGAGCAGTTCTTC.

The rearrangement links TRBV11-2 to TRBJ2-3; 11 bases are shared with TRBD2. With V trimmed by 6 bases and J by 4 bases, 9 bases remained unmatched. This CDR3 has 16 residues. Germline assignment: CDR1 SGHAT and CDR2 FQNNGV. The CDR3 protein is CASRTTSGRRSDTQYF. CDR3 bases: TGTGCCAGCAGGACTACTAGCGGGAGACGCTCAGATACGCAGTATTTT.

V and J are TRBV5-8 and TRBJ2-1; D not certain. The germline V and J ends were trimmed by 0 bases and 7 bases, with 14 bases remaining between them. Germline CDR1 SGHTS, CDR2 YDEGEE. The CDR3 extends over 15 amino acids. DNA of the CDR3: TGTGCCAGCAGCTTGGTTCCTAGTGGGTGGAATGAGCAGTTCTTC. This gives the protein CASSLVPSGWNEQFF.

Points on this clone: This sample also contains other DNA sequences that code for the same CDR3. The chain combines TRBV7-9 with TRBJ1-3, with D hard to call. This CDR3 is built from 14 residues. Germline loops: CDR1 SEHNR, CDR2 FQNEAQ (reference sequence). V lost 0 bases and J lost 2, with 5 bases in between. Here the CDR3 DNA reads TGTGCCAGCAGCTTAGCTCGTACTGGAAACACCATATATTTT. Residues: CASSLARTGNTIYF.

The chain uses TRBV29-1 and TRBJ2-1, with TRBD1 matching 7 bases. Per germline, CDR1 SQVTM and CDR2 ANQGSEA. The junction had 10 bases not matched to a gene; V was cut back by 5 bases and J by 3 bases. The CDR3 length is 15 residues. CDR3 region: CSVLGDRVDYNEQFF. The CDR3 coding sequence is TGCAGCGTTCTGGGAGACAGGGTTGACTACAATGAGCAGTTCTTC.

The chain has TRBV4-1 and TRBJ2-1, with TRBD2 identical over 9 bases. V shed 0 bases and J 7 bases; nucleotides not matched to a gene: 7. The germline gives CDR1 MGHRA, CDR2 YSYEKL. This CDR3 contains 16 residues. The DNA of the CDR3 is TGCGCCAGCAGCCAAGATGGCGGGAGGGCCGGGAATGAGCAGTTCTTC. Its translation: CASSQDGGRAGNEQFF.

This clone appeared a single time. The CDR3 sequence is CAISEELAGGGDEQFF. In DNA form, the CDR3 reads TGTGCCATCAGTGAGGAACTAGCGGGAGGGGGCGATGAGCAGTTCTTC. The chain joins TRBV10-3 to TRBJ2-1; 13 nucleotides line up with TRBD2. The ends lost 2 bases at V and 8 bases at J; junction bases unmatched: 6. The V gene's germline CDR1 is ENHRY and CDR2 SYGVKD. The CDR3 is 16 residues long.

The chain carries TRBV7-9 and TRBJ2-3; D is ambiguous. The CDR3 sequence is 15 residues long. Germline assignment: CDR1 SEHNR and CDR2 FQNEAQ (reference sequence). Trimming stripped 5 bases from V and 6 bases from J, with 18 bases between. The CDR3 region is CASSILSVDVDTQYF. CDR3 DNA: TGTGCCAGCAGCATATTATCCGTCGATGTGGATACGCAGTATTTT. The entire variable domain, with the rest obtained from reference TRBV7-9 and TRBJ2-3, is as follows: DTGVSQNPRHKITKRGQNVTFRCDPISEHNRLYWYRQTLGQGPEFLTYFQNEAQLEKSRLLSDRFSAERPKGSFSTLEIQRTEQGDSAMYLCASSILSVDVDTQYFGPGTRLTVL.

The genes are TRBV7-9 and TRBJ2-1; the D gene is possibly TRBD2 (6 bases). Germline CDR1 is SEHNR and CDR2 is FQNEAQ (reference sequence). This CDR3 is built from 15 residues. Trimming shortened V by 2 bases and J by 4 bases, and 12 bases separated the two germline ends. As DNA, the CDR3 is TGTGCCAGCAGCTTAACGACTGGGGGGTACAATGAGCAGTTCTTC. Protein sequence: CASSLTTGGYNEQFF. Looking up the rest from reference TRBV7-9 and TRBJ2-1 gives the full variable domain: DTGVSQNPRHKITKRGQNVTFRCDPISEHNRLYWYRQTLGQGPEFLTYFQNEAQLEKSRLLSDRFSAERPKGSFSTLEIQRTEQGDSAMYLCASSLTTGGYNEQFFGPGTRLTVL.

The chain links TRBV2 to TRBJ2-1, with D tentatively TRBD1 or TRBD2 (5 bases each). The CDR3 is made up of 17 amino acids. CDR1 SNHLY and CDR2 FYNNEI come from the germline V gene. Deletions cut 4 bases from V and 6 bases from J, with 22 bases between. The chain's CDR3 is CASSGGSGFYGGNEQFF. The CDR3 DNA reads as TGTGCCAGCAGTGGGGGGTCCGGTTTCTATGGCGGCAATGAGCAGTTCTTC.

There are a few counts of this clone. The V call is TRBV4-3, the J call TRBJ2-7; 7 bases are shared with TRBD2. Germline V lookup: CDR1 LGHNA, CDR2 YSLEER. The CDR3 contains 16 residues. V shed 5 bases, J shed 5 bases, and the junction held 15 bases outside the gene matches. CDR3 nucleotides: TGCGCCAGCAGCGCAAGACTAGCCTCAACTCGTGACGAGCAGTACTTC. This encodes CASSARLASTRDEQYF.

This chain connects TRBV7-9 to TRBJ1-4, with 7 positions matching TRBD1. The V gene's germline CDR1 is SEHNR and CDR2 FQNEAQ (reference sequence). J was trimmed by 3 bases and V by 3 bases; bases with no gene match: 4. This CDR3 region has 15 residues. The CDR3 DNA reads TGTGCCAGCAGCTTTCGGGACAGTTCTAATGAAAAACTGTTTTTT. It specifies CASSFRDSSNEKLFF.

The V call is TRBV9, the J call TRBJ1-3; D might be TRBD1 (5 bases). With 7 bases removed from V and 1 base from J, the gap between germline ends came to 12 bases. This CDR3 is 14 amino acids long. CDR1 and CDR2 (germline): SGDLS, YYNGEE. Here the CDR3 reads CASGQGPSGNTIYF. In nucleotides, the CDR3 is TGTGCCAGCGGGCAGGGACCGTCTGGAAACACCATATATTTT.

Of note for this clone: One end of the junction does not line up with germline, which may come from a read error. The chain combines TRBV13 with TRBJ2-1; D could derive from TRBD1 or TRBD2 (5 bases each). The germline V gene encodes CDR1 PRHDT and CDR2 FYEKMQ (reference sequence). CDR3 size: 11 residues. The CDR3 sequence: CASSENRDQVF. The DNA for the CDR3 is TGTGCCAGCAGCGAGAATAGGGACCAGGTCTTC.

This CDR3 reads CASSLLSGYGKFDEQYF. The CDR3 nucleotides are TGTGCCAGCAGCTTACTGTCAGGGTACGGGAAGTTCGACGAGCAGTACTTC. V gene TRBV7-9 combines with J gene TRBJ2-7; D may correspond to TRBD1 or TRBD2 (5 bases each). V was trimmed by 2 bases and J by 5 bases, leaving 22 bases between them. The CDR3 spans 17 residues. The germline V gene has CDR1 SEHNR and CDR2 FQNEAQ (reference sequence).